This T cell receptor (beta chain) was observed in a study of shared clonotypes between healthy human individuals. About the research overall: The study enrolled a couple of women and a few men aged 18 to 49.

The naive CD8 population came from CD45RO-negative cells selected for CCR7, without terminally differentiated effector memory CD45RA+ cells. This CDR3 spans 15 amino acids. The V gene's germline CDR1 is SEHNR and CDR2 FQNEAQ (reference sequence). The J segment lost 4 bases and the V segment lost 7 bases, leaving 8 bases of the junction unmatched. Findings and caveats of the study: What naive subsets generally showed was a larger estimated richness than memory subsets showed. Clonotype sharing among donors was thought likely to change with sequencing depth. Generation probability values for non-shared clonotypes were lower than those for clonotypes shared by all four donors.

In regard to this clone: Its matching antigen is unknown.

Assay used: immunoSEQ multiplex PCR; TCRdb lists only in-frame clones, some missing. The data show approximately 740,000 clones, with around 92% seen just once and 20% to 30% held by the top ten. This chain joins TRBV7-9 and TRBJ2-2; 8 bases are a match to TRBD1. The sample taken for sequencing was naive CD8+ T cells sorted from blood. This receptor was identified in a young man in good health. The DNA for the CDR3 is TGTGCCAGCACCGACGACAGGGGCCTCACCGGGGAGCTGTTTTTT. It translates to CASTDDRGLTGELFF. Combining the CDR3 with reference TRBV7-9 and TRBJ2-2 gives the whole variable domain DTGVSQNPRHKITKRGQNVTFRCDPISEHNRLYWYRQTLGQGPEFLTYFQNEAQLEKSRLLSDRFSAERPKGSFSTLEIQRTEQGDSAMYLCASTDDRGLTGELFFGEGSRLTVL.